Listed here are 27 T cell receptor beta chains from one sample, sequenced in a study of T cells in Graves' hyperthyroidism and ophthalmopathy. Amplified TCR beta CDR3 regions came from RNA transcripts. Initially, a first-round RT-PCR of the TCR CDR3 employed the HTBI primer set. TCRdb re-called the multiplex PCR reads through MiXCR, storing one row per CDR3 protein. The data show more than 450,000 distinct CDR3 sequences, 14% seen once. Material for sequencing was blood. These receptors all stem from a woman in her thirties or forties with Graves' hyperthyroidism.

The V and J genes are TRBV6-1 and TRBJ2-7, with TRBD1 matching over 9 bases. Germline V gene data show CDR1 as MNHNS and CDR2 as SASEGT. This CDR3 region has 14 residues. Trimming took 5 bases from V and 7 from J; bases not matched to a gene: 9. The CDR3 region has the DNA TGTGCCAGCAGTCGGACAGGGGAGGGGAGGGAGCAGTACTTC. It is translated as CASSRTGEGREQYF.

This clonotype occurred many times. The chain recombines TRBV6-2 or TRBV6-3 with TRBJ2-7; 11 bases fit TRBD2. V trimming: 2 bases; J trimming: 5 bases; junction bases outside the gene matches: 8. The CDR3 loop spans 16 amino acids. The germline CDR1 and CDR2 sequences are MNHEY and SVGEGT. In DNA, the CDR3 is TGTGCCAGCAGTTACGGGCCTAGCGGGAGGCTCCACGAGCAGTACTTC. Translation: CASSYGPSGRLHEQYF.

This clonotype was picked up many times. This chain connects TRBV6-1 to TRBJ2-7; D unclear. The V gene's germline CDR1 is MNHNS and CDR2 SASEGT. V was clipped by 5 bases and J by 4 bases, with 15 bases between them. This CDR3 spans 14 amino acids. The CDR3 sequence is CASSLAAGPYEQYF. For the CDR3, the DNA is TGTGCCAGCAGTTTGGCTGCAGGCCCGTACGAGCAGTACTTC.

This clonotype was counted between two and nine times. V gene TRBV4-1 combines with J gene TRBJ2-3, with 13 bases lining up with TRBD2. This CDR3 has 17 amino acids. V was pared by 4 bases and J by 4 bases, with 8 bases of the junction left unmatched. The germline V gene has CDR1 MGHRA and CDR2 YSYEKL. The CDR3, as DNA: TGCGCCAGCAGCCGACAATCCGGGACTAGCGGGGCAGATACGCAGTATTTT. It yields the protein CASSRQSGTSGADTQYF.

At least ten counts were recorded for this clonotype. The genes are TRBV6-1 and TRBJ2-7, with TRBD1 identical over 7 bases. V lost 7 bases, J lost 0 bases, and 6 bases stayed unmatched. The CDR3 contains 14 residues. CDR1 is MNHNS and CDR2 is SASEGT in the germline V gene. CDR3 in amino acids: CASTRGDSSYEQYF. The CDR3 bases are TGTGCCAGCACCCGAGGGGACAGCTCCTACGAGCAGTACTTC.

This clonotype appeared many times. The chain couples TRBV3-1 to TRBJ1-1, with D perhaps matching TRBD1 (5 bases). Per the germline V gene, CDR1 is LGHDT and CDR2 is YNNKEL (reference sequence). The CDR3 is 13 residues long. Trimming stripped 4 bases from V and 4 bases from J, with 10 bases between. The DNA of the CDR3 is TGTGCCAGCAGCCGGGGGTTGGGCACTGAAGCTTTCTTT. It is translated as CASSRGLGTEAFF.

This clonotype came up many times. This CDR3 is CASSAGVGETQYF. The CDR3 nucleotides read TGTGCCAGCAGCGCAGGGGTAGGCGAGACCCAGTACTTC. The rearrangement joins TRBV7-9 to TRBJ2-5; tentative D call: TRBD1 (6 bases). In germline, CDR1 is SEHNR, CDR2 FQNEAQ (reference sequence). The CDR3 is 13 residues long. Trimming removed 5 bases from V and 5 bases from J, with 12 bases in between.

This clonotype was picked up many times. The chain carries TRBV5-1 and TRBJ2-5; D not resolved. The CDR3 is 15 amino acids. Trimming left V 0 bases short and J 0 bases short, with 9 bases between. Germline-derived CDR1 and CDR2 are SGHRS and YFSETQ. The CDR3 here is CASSLDSVYQETQYF. In nucleotides, the CDR3 is TGCGCCAGCAGCTTGGACTCGGTTTACCAAGAGACCCAGTACTTC.

The V call is TRBV20-1, the J call TRBJ1-2; no firm D call. Germline V gene lookup returns CDR1 DFQATT and CDR2 SNEGSKA (reference sequence). Trimming shortened V by 6 bases and J by 2 bases, and 7 bases separated the two germline ends. The CDR3 covers 11 residues. CDR3 sequence: CSARKNYGYTF. The DNA for the CDR3 is TGCAGTGCACGGAAGAACTATGGCTACACCTTC.

This clonotype has a count of ten or more. The chain carries TRBV12-5 and TRBJ2-1, with 8 bases matching TRBD1. Germline loops: CDR1 LGHNT, CDR2 FRNRAP. The CDR3 runs to 15 residues. The V segment lost 3 bases and the J segment 8 bases; nucleotides outside the gene matches: 9. This CDR3 is CASGFGQGGYDEQFF. The CDR3, as DNA: TGTGCTAGTGGTTTCGGACAGGGCGGGTATGATGAGCAGTTCTTC.

The chain has TRBV3-1 and TRBJ2-1; 8 bases align to TRBD2. The germline V gene has CDR1 LGHDT and CDR2 YNNKEL (reference sequence). V was pared by 3 bases and J by 6 bases, with 7 bases of the junction left unmatched. The CDR3 is 15 residues long. The CDR3 reads CASSHTGRALNEQFF. CDR3 nucleotides: TGTGCCAGCAGCCATACCGGGAGGGCCCTCAATGAGCAGTTCTTC.

This clonotype was detected a few times. V and J are TRBV6-2 or TRBV6-3 and TRBJ2-1; 7 bases match TRBD2. Germline CDR1 is MNHEY and CDR2 is SVGEGT. The V and J ends lost 11 bases and 8 bases, in that order; junction bases with no gene match: 18. CDR3 length: 15 residues. The chain's CDR3 is CAGGDGGRVGDEQFF. The DNA for the CDR3 is TGTGCCGGGGGGGATGGGGGGAGAGTTGGCGATGAGCAGTTCTTC.

This clonotype was recorded many times. The chain carries TRBV3-1 and TRBJ2-3; the D gene is possibly TRBD2 (5 bases). The CDR3 is made up of 15 amino acids. CDR1 is LGHDT and CDR2 is YNNKEL in the germline V gene (reference sequence). Trimming shortened V by 3 bases and J by 5 bases, and 15 bases separated the two germline ends. In nucleotides, the CDR3 is TGTGCCAGCAGCCACCCTAGCCTAGGTGGAGATACGCAGTATTTT. The encoded protein is CASSHPSLGGDTQYF.

In its sample, this clonotype was seen many times. The chain is built from TRBV18 and TRBJ1-4; TRBD1 matches 7 bases. J lost 5 bases, V lost 5 bases, and 5 bases had no gene match. The length of the CDR3 is 14 residues. CDR1 is KGHSH and CDR2 is LQKENI in the germline V gene. The CDR3 sequence is CASSLGTVNEKLFF. The CDR3 nucleotides read TGTGCCAGCTCATTAGGGACAGTGAATGAAAAACTGTTTTTT.

This clonotype has only one observation. The V call is TRBV7-2, the J call TRBJ2-3; D unclear. CDR1 and CDR2 from the germline V gene are SGHTA and FQGNSA. CDR3 length: 15 amino acids. The V gene lost 5 bases and the J gene lost 2 bases, with 14 bases spanning the gap. For the CDR3, the DNA is TGTGCCAGCAGCCCCCGTAGACCGGACACAGATACGCAGTATTTT. It specifies CASSPRRPDTDTQYF.

Ten or more counts support this clonotype. The chain uses TRBV28 and TRBJ2-1; 9 bases map to TRBD2. Trimming at V came to 5 bases and at J to 5 bases, leaving 7 bases not matched to a gene. Germline-derived CDR1 and CDR2 are MDHEN and SYDVKM. This CDR3 comprises 15 residues. This CDR3 reads CASSTTSGLHNEQFF. The CDR3 nucleotides read TGTGCCAGCAGTACGACTAGCGGTCTTCACAATGAGCAGTTCTTC.

About this clonotype: One base away lies a much larger clone, so this may be a sequencing read error. The chain uses TRBV28 and TRBJ2-1; 7 positions match TRBD2. Germline CDR1 and CDR2: MDHEN and SYDVKM. The V and J ends lost 3 bases and 3 bases, in that order; junction bases with no gene match: 5. The CDR3 contains 15 residues. The CDR3: CASSFPSGDYNEQFF. Here the CDR3 DNA reads TGTGCCAGCAGTTTCCCTAGCGGAGACTACAATGAGCAGTTCTTC.

In this sample, this clonotype turned up many times. The chain uses TRBV28 and TRBJ2-1; no clear D gene. Trimming took off 6 bases at V and 6 bases at J, with 15 bases between the two ends. CDR1 and CDR2 from the germline V gene are MDHEN and SYDVKM. The CDR3 length is 14 residues. The CDR3 DNA follows: TGTGCCAGCAGCCGCGGTATCCCGCCCAATGAGCAGTTCTTC. The encoded protein is CASSRGIPPNEQFF.

The chain employs TRBV7-2 and TRBJ1-5, with no clear D. CDR3 length equals 12 residues. Deletions cut 3 bases from V and 7 bases from J, with 7 bases between. From germline, CDR1 is SGHTA and CDR2 FQGNSA. CDR3 sequence: CASSFPAQPQHF. The DNA of the CDR3 is TGTGCCAGCAGCTTCCCTGCCCAGCCCCAGCATTTT.

This clonotype appeared many times. The chain employs TRBV6-1 and TRBJ2-7; 9 bases map to TRBD1. Germline V gene lookup returns CDR1 MNHNS and CDR2 SASEGT. J was trimmed by 4 bases and V by 4 bases; bases with no gene match: 11. The CDR3 totals 16 residues. CDR3 amino acids: CASSGSSGQGGYEQYF. CDR3 in DNA: TGTGCCAGCAGTGGGTCTTCGGGACAGGGAGGATACGAGCAGTACTTC.

This clonotype was seen a handful of times. The chain links TRBV19 to TRBJ2-1, with D tentatively TRBD1 (5 bases). V lost 5 bases to trimming and J lost 2 bases, with 13 bases between them. This CDR3 spans 15 amino acids. CDR1 LNHDA and CDR2 SQIVND come from the germline V gene (reference sequence). The CDR3 loop is CASSGTGIPYNEQFF. In DNA form, the CDR3 reads TGTGCCAGTAGTGGAACAGGAATCCCCTACAATGAGCAGTTCTTC.

The rearrangement links TRBV20-1 to TRBJ2-3; the match to TRBD1 covers 10 bases. There are 17 residues in the CDR3. The germline V gene encodes CDR1 DFQATT and CDR2 SNEGSKA (reference sequence). V shed 6 bases and J 1 base; nucleotides not matched to a gene: 13. CDR3 residues: CSAPNPLGQGGTDTQYF. The CDR3 DNA is TGCAGTGCACCGAACCCCCTCGGACAGGGGGGCACAGATACGCAGTATTTT.

At least ten counts were recorded for this clonotype. The J gene is TRBJ2-7, the V gene TRBV7-2, with D perhaps matching TRBD1 (5 bases). CDR3 length equals 15 residues. In germline, CDR1 is SGHTA, CDR2 FQGNSA. V lost 2 bases, J lost 3 bases, and 14 bases lay in between. The CDR3 DNA follows: TGTGCCAGCAGCTTAATCGACAGTGGAGACTACGAGCAGTACTTC. Amino acids: CASSLIDSGDYEQYF. Full variable domain (remainder filled in from reference TRBV7-2 and TRBJ2-7): GAGVSQSPSNKVTEKGKDVELRCDPISGHTALYWYRQSLGQGLEFLIYFQGNSAPDKSGLPSDRFSAERTGGSVSTLTIQRTQQEDSAVYLCASSLIDSGDYEQYFGPGTRLTVT.

This clonotype was observed many times. V gene TRBV7-2 combines with J gene TRBJ2-3; D not certain. Germline assignment: CDR1 SGHTA and CDR2 FQGNSA. The CDR3 runs 15 residues. V was trimmed by 5 bases and J by 6 bases, leaving 18 bases between them. CDR3 coding DNA: TGTGCCAGCAGCCGGTTACCTTTACTTTTGGATACGCAGTATTTT. This gives the protein CASSRLPLLLDTQYF.

This clonotype was observed at least ten times. The J gene is TRBJ2-1, the V gene TRBV12-3 or TRBV12-4; 9 bases match TRBD2. The ends lost 8 bases at V and 4 bases at J; junction bases unmatched: 6. The CDR3 runs to 14 residues. The chain's CDR3 is CASRLAGVYNEQFF. CDR3 nucleotide sequence: TGTGCCAGCCGCTTAGCGGGAGTGTACAATGAGCAGTTCTTC.

Many counts were recorded for this clonotype. The V call is TRBV2, the J call TRBJ2-5; D ambiguous. Germline lookup yields CDR1 SNHLY and CDR2 FYNNEI. The CDR3 is 14 residues long. V lost 3 bases and J lost 7, with 15 bases in between. CDR3 sequence: CASSDALRAGTQYF. The CDR3 nucleotides read TGTGCCAGCAGTGATGCTCTCCGGGCCGGGACCCAGTACTTC.

This clonotype has ten or more counts. The V gene is TRBV11-2, the J gene TRBJ2-3; 7 positions match TRBD2. The V gene's germline CDR1 is SGHAT and CDR2 FQNNGV. The CDR3 loop spans 18 amino acids. Trimming at V came to 0 bases and at J to 5 bases, leaving 14 bases not matched to a gene. The CDR3 bases are TGTGCCAGCAGCTTAGATGCGGCTAGCGGTCCTCGGGGAGATACGCAGTATTTT. Protein product: CASSLDAASGPRGDTQYF. Supplemented by reference TRBV11-2 and TRBJ2-3, the full variable domain reads EAGVAQSPRYKIIEKRQSVAFWCNPISGHATLYWYQQILGQGPKLLIQFQNNGVVDDSQLPKDRFSAERLKGVDSTLKIQPAKLEDSAVYLCASSLDAASGPRGDTQYFGPGTRLTVL.